These T cell receptor beta chains were read from a single sample in a study of shared clonotypes between healthy human individuals. Profiling relied on immunoSEQ multiplex PCR, and the TCRdb table lists in-frame clones only, not all of them. The data hold around 2.1 million clones, with almost 96% observed a single time. Sequencing was done on a sample of naive CD4+ T cells sorted from blood. All receptors derive from a man between 18 and 29 years old in good health. The conserved cysteine and the conserved F or W are not part of the CDR3 here. Each record gives: V gene, clone size, J gene, CDR3 protein. Size is omitted from some rows. Given values are once, few, many or a class for expanded clones.

V: TRBV6-6; size: .; J: TRBJ1-2; CDR3: ATRGTGLTLTGYT
V: TRBV2; size: .; J: TRBJ2-1; CDR3: ASGGRVLSEF
V: TRBV2; size: .; J: TRBJ2-5; CDR3: ASMGLAIIQETQY
V: TRBV2; size: .; J: TRBJ1-5; CDR3: ASTPSGPGNQPQH
V: TRBV9; size: .; J: TRBJ1-3; CDR3: ASSVAVTGRSGNTIY
V: TRBV2; size: .; J: TRBJ2-3; CDR3: ASGPNGRGTDTQY
V: TRBV6-5; size: .; J: TRBJ1-5; CDR3: ASTQGREGQPQH
V: TRBV25-1; size: .; J: TRBJ2-1; CDR3: ASSGLAGIEQF
V: TRBV7-2; size: .; J: TRBJ2-5; CDR3: ASSPGVDQY
V: TRBV28; size: .; J: TRBJ2-5; CDR3: ASSLLAGNAQETQY
V: TRBV9; size: .; J: TRBJ2-3; CDR3: ASSVGQGLGTDTQY
V: TRBV23-1; size: .; J: TRBJ2-7; CDR3: ASSRVTGGGDEQY
V: TRBV2; size: .; J: TRBJ1-1; CDR3: ASSEVPSKGGKAF
V: TRBV10-3; size: .; J: TRBJ2-1; CDR3: AISELAGVGEQF
V: TRBV7-2; size: .; J: TRBJ2-5; CDR3: ASSLAPPLLAGGGGQY
V: TRBV5-1; size: .; J: TRBJ1-1; CDR3: ASSLPGQGHTF
V: TRBV7-2; size: .; J: TRBJ2-7; CDR3: ASSPPGLLFGQY
V: TRBV14; size: .; J: TRBJ2-1; CDR3: ASSQVVRERLF
V: TRBV4-3; size: .; J: TRBJ2-3; CDR3: ASSHLPRGVEALAGTDTQY
V: TRBV7-9; size: .; J: TRBJ1-1; CDR3: ASSKDRPERSTEAF
V: TRBV10-3; size: once; J: TRBJ2-5; CDR3: AISEDSWTMVSETQY
V: TRBV5-4; size: .; J: TRBJ2-3; CDR3: ASSYRTSGISDTQY
V: TRBV4-3; size: .; J: TRBJ2-1; CDR3: ASSQEPGLAGNEQF
V: TRBV2; size: .; J: TRBJ1-1; CDR3: ASSEEQLGAAF